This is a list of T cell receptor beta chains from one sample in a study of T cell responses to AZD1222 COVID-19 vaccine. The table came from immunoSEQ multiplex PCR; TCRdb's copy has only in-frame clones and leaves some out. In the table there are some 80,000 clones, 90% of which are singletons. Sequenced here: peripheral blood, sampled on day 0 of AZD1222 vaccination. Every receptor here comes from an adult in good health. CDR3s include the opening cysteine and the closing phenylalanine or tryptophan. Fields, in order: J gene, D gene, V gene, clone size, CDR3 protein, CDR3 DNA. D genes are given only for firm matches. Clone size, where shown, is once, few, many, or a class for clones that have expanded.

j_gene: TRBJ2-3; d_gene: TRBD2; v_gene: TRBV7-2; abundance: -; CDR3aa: CASSFRRGTTDTQYF; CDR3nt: TGTGCCAGCAGCTTTCGGCGGGGGACCACAGATACGCAGTATTTT
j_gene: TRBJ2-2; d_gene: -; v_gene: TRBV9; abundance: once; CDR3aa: CASSVPFGKANTGELFF; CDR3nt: TGTGCCAGCAGCGTTCCCTTTGGGAAGGCGAACACCGGGGAGCTGTTTTTT
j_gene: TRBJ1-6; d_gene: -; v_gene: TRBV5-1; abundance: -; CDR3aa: CASSLGLGQGNSPLHF; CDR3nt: TGCGCCAGCAGCCTGGGGTTGGGGCAGGGCAATTCACCCCTCCACTTT
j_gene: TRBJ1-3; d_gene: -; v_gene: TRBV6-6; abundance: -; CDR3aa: CASRQGGGNTIYF; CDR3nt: TGTGCCAGCAGACAGGGAGGAGGAAACACCATATATTTT
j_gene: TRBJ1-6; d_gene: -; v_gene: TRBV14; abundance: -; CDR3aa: CASSPHSSYNSPLHF; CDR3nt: TGTGCCAGCAGCCCCCACAGCTCCTATAATTCACCCCTCCACTTT
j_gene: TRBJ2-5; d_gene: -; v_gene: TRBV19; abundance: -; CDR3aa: CASSPYTGADPETQYF; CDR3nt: TGTGCCAGTAGTCCCTATACAGGCGCGGATCCAGAGACCCAGTACTTC
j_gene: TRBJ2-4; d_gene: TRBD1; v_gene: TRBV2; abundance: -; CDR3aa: CASSDHGQGAKNIQYF; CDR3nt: TGTGCCAGCAGTGATCACGGACAGGGGGCCAAAAACATTCAGTACTTC
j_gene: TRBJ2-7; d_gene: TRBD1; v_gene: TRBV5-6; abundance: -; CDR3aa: CASSLGRGRNEQYF; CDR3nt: TGTGCCAGCAGCTTGGGTAGGGGGCGAAACGAGCAGTACTTC
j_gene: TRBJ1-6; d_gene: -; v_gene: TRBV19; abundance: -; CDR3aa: CASSISSEEGSPLHF; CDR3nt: TGTGCCAGTAGTATAAGCAGTGAAGAAGGTTCACCCCTCCACTTT
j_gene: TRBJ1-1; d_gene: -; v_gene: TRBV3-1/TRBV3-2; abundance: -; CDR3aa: CASSQARNTEAFF; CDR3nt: TGTGCCAGCAGCCAAGCGAGGAACACTGAAGCTTTCTTT
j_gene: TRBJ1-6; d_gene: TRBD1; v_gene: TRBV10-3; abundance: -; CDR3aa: CAISPTGTGISPLHF; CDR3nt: TGTGCCATCAGTCCTACCGGGACAGGTATTTCACCCCTCCACTTT
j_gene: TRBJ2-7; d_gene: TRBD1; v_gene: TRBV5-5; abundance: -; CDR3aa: CASSPQTGISYEQYF; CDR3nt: TGTGCCAGCAGCCCGCAGACAGGGATCTCCTACGAGCAGTACTTC
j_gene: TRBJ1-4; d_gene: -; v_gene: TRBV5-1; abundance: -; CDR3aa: CASSLGATNEKLFF; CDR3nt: TGCGCCAGCAGCTTGGGCGCAACTAATGAAAAACTGTTTTTT
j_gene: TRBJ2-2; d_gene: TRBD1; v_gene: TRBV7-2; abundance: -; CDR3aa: CASSLIPQGDTGELFF; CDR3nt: TGTGCCAGCAGCCTCATCCCCCAGGGGGACACCGGGGAGCTGTTTTTT
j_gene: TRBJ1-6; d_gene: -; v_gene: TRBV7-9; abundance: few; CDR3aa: CASSLESGENSPLHF; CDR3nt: TGTGCCAGCAGCTTAGAGAGTGGGGAGAATTCACCCCTCCACTTT
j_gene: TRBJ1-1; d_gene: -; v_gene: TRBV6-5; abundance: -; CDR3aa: CASSYSQGGSKAFF; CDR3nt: TGTGCCAGCAGTTACTCGCAGGGAGGAAGTAAAGCTTTCTTT
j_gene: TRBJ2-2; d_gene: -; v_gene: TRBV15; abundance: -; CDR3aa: CATSTYRDNSNTGELFF; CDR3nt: TGTGCCACCAGCACATACCGGGACAACTCGAACACCGGGGAGCTGTTTTTT
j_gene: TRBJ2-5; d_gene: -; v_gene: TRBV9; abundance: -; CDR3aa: CASSVRVQETQYF; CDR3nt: TGTGCCAGCAGCGTCAGGGTTCAAGAGACCCAGTACTTC
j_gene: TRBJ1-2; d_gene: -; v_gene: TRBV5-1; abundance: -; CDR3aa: CASSAGKNYGYTF; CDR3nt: TGCGCCAGCAGTGCAGGGAAGAACTATGGCTACACCTTC
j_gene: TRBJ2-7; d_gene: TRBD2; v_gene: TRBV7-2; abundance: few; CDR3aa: CASSPRTSGGRYEQYF; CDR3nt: TGTGCCAGCAGCCCCCGTACTAGCGGGGGGAGATACGAGCAGTACTTC
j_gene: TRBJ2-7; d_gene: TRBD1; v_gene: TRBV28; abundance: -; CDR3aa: CASSLFRTGNHEQYF; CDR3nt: TGTGCCAGCAGTTTGTTCCGGACAGGGAACCACGAGCAGTACTTC
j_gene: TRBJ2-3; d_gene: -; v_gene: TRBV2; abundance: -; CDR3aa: CASRGGQLPYGDTQYF; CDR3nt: TGTGCCAGCAGAGGAGGACAGTTACCTTACGGAGATACGCAGTATTTT
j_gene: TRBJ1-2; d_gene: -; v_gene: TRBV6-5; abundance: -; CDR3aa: CASSRGIANYGYTF; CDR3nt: TGTGCCAGCAGTCGCGGGATCGCGAACTATGGCTACACCTTC
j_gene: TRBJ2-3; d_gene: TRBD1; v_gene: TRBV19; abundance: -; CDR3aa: CASRRQGVEGTDTQYF; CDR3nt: TGTGCCAGTAGAAGACAGGGGGTAGAGGGCACAGATACGCAGTATTTT
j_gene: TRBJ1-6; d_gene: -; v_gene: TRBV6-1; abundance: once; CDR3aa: CASSERGVGAPNSPLHF; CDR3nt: TGTGCCAGCAGTGAACGGGGTGTGGGGGCGCCGAATTCACCCCTCCACTTT
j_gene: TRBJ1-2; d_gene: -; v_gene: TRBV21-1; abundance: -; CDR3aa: CASKKGNVYGYTF; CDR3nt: TGTGCCAGTAAAAAGGGGAACGTCTATGGCTACACCTTC
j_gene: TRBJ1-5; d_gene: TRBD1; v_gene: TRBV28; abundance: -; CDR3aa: CASSFWGTGINQPQHF; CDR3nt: TGTGCCAGCAGTTTCTGGGGGACAGGAATCAATCAGCCCCAGCATTTT